This entry is about one TCR beta chain. Its antigen is undetermined. V trimming: 0 bases; J trimming: 5 bases; junction bases outside the gene matches: 10. The CDR3 loop spans 19 amino acids. Germline V gives CDR1 MGHRA, CDR2 YSYEKL. The data were obtained in a study of glioma-infiltrating T cells. The iRepertoire nested amplicon-rescue multiplex PCR amplified TCR alpha and beta CDR3s from RNA. One-step reverse transcription and amplification started from around 100-400 ng of tissue mRNA or PBMC total RNA. TCRdb re-analysed the multiplex PCR reads in MiXCR, keeping a single row per CDR3 protein. This sample has under 150,000 distinct CDR3 sequences; about two fifths occur once, and the top ten carry about 18%. Findings and limits, study-wide: Tissue-blood divergence was below expectation in non-neoplastic patients, above in gliomas. Only very few CDR3 sequences appeared in both tissue and blood.

The sample taken for sequencing was glioma tissue, nonneoplastic brain tissue, or PBMCs (not recorded which). V usage is TRBV4-1 and J usage is TRBJ2-1; 13 bases align to TRBD2. This sequence originates from a human donor with low-grade glioma or glioblastoma, undergoing nonglioma brain surgery, or in good health (not recorded which). The CDR3 DNA reads as TGCGCCAGCAGCCAAGAGCGGGTTGGACTAGCGGGAGTGAACAATGAGCAGTTCTTC. Translating it yields CASSQERVGLAGVNNEQFF.